A single sample is the source of the 20 T cell receptor beta chains below, sequenced in a study of shared clonotypes between healthy human individuals. Some clones are missing from TCRdb's copy, which holds only in-frame ones; the method was immunoSEQ multiplex PCR. Among hundreds of thousands of clones listed, about two thirds were seen once. Sequencing used memory CD4+ T cells sorted from blood. Subset noted: CD45RA-negative fraction. The receptor set was obtained from a woman younger than 45 in good health.

The chain uses TRBV19 and TRBJ2-7; D is uncertain. This CDR3 has 14 residues. The germline V gene has CDR1 LNHDA and CDR2 SQIVND (reference sequence). V lost 6 bases, J lost 3 bases, and 15 bases lay in between. The CDR3 loop reads CASSMQANLYEQYF. The CDR3 DNA reads TGTGCCAGTAGCATGCAAGCAAACCTCTACGAGCAGTACTTC.

The chain links TRBV6-1 to TRBJ2-4, with 7 bases fitting TRBD1. The CDR3 has 14 residues. Germline V gene sequence: CDR1 MNHNS, CDR2 SASEGT. Trimming removed 6 bases from V and 3 bases from J; junction bases left unmatched: 5. The DNA of the CDR3 is TGTGCCAGCAGCAACAGGGGTGACAAAAACATTCAGTACTTC. Translation gives CASSNRGDKNIQYF.

J is TRBJ1-2 and V is TRBV18; D possibly corresponds to TRBD1 (6 bases). Germline V gene sequence: CDR1 KGHSH, CDR2 LQKENI. This CDR3 is 17 amino acids long. V lost 3 bases and J 1 base, leaving 18 bases between the germline ends. The chain's CDR3 is CASSPEKVRGGNYGYTF. Here the CDR3 DNA reads TGTGCCAGCTCACCGGAGAAGGTCAGGGGAGGTAACTATGGCTACACCTTC.

With respect to this clone: The sample has other DNA sequences that encode this CDR3 too. The CDR3 DNA is TGTGCCAGTAGCGGGACCGCCAATCAGCCCCAGCATTTT. Encoded protein: CASSGTANQPQHF. V and J are TRBV19 and TRBJ1-5, with D possibly being TRBD1 (5 bases). The V end lost 6 bases, the J end lost 3 bases, and 9 bases lay between the germline ends. The CDR3 covers 13 residues. Germline V gene data show CDR1 as LNHDA and CDR2 as SQIVND (reference sequence).

This clone was seen a few times. The chain links TRBV4-1 to TRBJ1-4; TRBD1 matches at 7 bases. There are 16 residues in the CDR3. Trimming at V came to 3 bases and at J to 2 bases, leaving 6 bases not matched to a gene. The V gene's germline CDR1 is MGHRA and CDR2 YSYEKL. The CDR3 nucleotides read TGCGCCAGCAGCCAGCGAACAGGGGACACTAATGAAAAACTGTTTTTT. It encodes CASSQRTGDTNEKLFF.

The J gene is TRBJ2-6, the V gene TRBV6-1, with D tentatively TRBD2 (5 bases). The CDR3 sequence is 17 residues long. The germline V gene encodes CDR1 MNHNS and CDR2 SASEGT. Trimming left V 0 bases short and J 1 base short, with 10 bases between. In DNA, the CDR3 is TGTGCCAGCAGTGAAGCGGGGAGCCGGTCTGGGGCCAACGTCCTGACTTTC. Amino acid sequence: CASSEAGSRSGANVLTF.

The genes are TRBV13 and TRBJ2-7; 11 bases align to TRBD2. Unmatched junction bases numbered 14, after V lost 5 bases and J lost 2 bases. In germline, CDR1 is PRHDT, CDR2 FYEKMQ (reference sequence). The CDR3 length is 18 residues. The CDR3 DNA follows: TGTGCCAGCAGCCCGACCCTGCCGGGACTAGCGGACGCCTACGAGCAGTACTTC. It encodes CASSPTLPGLADAYEQYF.

Here the CDR3 DNA reads TGTGCCACGGGGGGGTCTGAAGCTTTCTTT. Its protein product is CATGGSEAFF. This chain connects TRBV19 to TRBJ1-1; a weak D match, TRBD1 (5 bases). V lost 10 bases to trimming and J lost 6 bases, with 9 bases between them. From germline, CDR1 is LNHDA and CDR2 SQIVND (reference sequence). This CDR3 comprises 10 residues.

The V call is TRBV18, the J call TRBJ1-1, with 8 bases that match TRBD1. Unmatched junction bases numbered 5, after V lost 3 bases and J lost 2 bases. The CDR3 totals 15 residues. Germline V gene data show CDR1 as KGHSH and CDR2 as LQKENI. This CDR3 reads CASSPQGQGNTEAFF. CDR3 DNA: TGTGCCAGCTCACCCCAAGGACAGGGTAACACTGAAGCTTTCTTT.

This clone was found many times. The chain couples TRBV7-8 to TRBJ2-2; D is unclear. This CDR3 is built from 14 residues. V was trimmed by 5 bases and J by 2 bases, leaving 9 bases between them. Per germline, CDR1 SGHVS and CDR2 FQNEAQ. CDR3 coding DNA: TGTGCCAGCAGCCAGATCCGAAACACCGGGGAGCTGTTTTTT. Translation: CASSQIRNTGELFF.

This chain links TRBV28 with TRBJ1-1, with a tentative D call TRBD1 (5 bases). V gave up 6 bases and J gave up 6 bases, with 17 bases separating them. This CDR3 comprises 14 residues. Looked up from germline, CDR1 is MDHEN and CDR2 is SYDVKM. The CDR3 reads CASSTPQGLSEAFF. Written as DNA, the CDR3 is TGTGCCAGCAGCACGCCCCAGGGTCTATCTGAAGCTTTCTTT.

The rearrangement joins TRBV27 to TRBJ2-4, with D perhaps matching TRBD2 (6 bases). Germline V CDR1 and CDR2: MNHEY, SMNVEV (reference sequence). With 8 bases removed from V and 4 bases from J, the gap between germline ends came to 18 bases. The CDR3 loop spans 15 amino acids. The chain's CDR3 is CASDYPSVGKNIQYF. Here the CDR3 DNA reads TGTGCCAGCGACTACCCTAGCGTGGGGAAAAACATTCAGTACTTC.

The chain combines TRBV30 with TRBJ2-5; 7 bases match TRBD2. The CDR3 consists of 14 residues. The junction had 15 bases not matched to a gene; V was cut back by 5 bases and J by 9 bases. Germline CDR1 is GTSNPN and CDR2 is SVGIG (reference sequence). The CDR3 sequence: CAWESSSGTGAQYF. In DNA form, the CDR3 reads TGTGCCTGGGAAAGTTCTAGCGGTACGGGGGCCCAGTACTTC.

The chain is built from TRBV7-2 and TRBJ1-5, with D hard to call. Germline CDR1 SGHTA, CDR2 FQGNSA. Trimming stripped 5 bases from V and 2 bases from J, with 10 bases between. The CDR3 runs to 14 residues. CDR3 sequence: CASSPFAGNQPQHF. The CDR3 DNA sequence: TGTGCCAGCAGCCCATTCGCGGGCAATCAGCCCCAGCATTTT.

The genes are TRBV6-1 and TRBJ1-2, with D possibly matching TRBD1 (5 bases). CDR1 is MNHNS, CDR2 SASEGT, per germline. The CDR3 runs to 15 residues. V lost 7 bases and J lost 2, with 17 bases in between. CDR3 protein: CASMEEWGGNYGYTF. In DNA form, the CDR3 reads TGTGCCAGCATGGAGGAGTGGGGGGGGAACTATGGCTACACCTTC.

The chain has TRBV7-2 and TRBJ1-3; TRBD1 is a possible D gene (5 bases). The CDR3 extends over 14 amino acids. The V gene lost 5 bases and the J gene lost 7 bases, with 15 bases spanning the gap. Germline V CDR1 and CDR2: SGHTA, FQGNSA. CDR3 sequence: CASSQVGGTNTIYF. The DNA of the CDR3 is TGTGCCAGCAGCCAAGTGGGGGGTACCAACACCATATATTTT. Complete variable domain (other parts from reference TRBV7-2 and TRBJ1-3): GAGVSQSPSNKVTEKGKDVELRCDPISGHTALYWYRQSLGQGLEFLIYFQGNSAPDKSGLPSDRFSAERTGGSVSTLTIQRTQQEDSAVYLCASSQVGGTNTIYFGEGSWLTVV.

The chain recombines TRBV6-5 with TRBJ1-5; 8 nucleotides match TRBD1. V lost 7 bases, J lost 7 bases, and 9 bases stayed unmatched. This CDR3 is built from 14 residues. Germline assignment: CDR1 MNHEY and CDR2 SVGAGI. The CDR3: CASTDRAGGQPQHF. The CDR3 bases are TGTGCCAGCACCGACCGGGCAGGGGGCCAGCCCCAGCATTTT.

The rearrangement uses TRBV19 and TRBJ2-7; 10 bases match TRBD2. Germline assignment: CDR1 LNHDA and CDR2 SQIVND (reference sequence). After removal of 5 bases from V and 2 bases from J, the junction contained 3 bases not matched to a gene. The CDR3 runs to 14 residues. CDR3 residues: CASSVTSGTYEQYF. The CDR3 DNA reads TGTGCCAGTAGTGTTACTAGCGGGACCTACGAGCAGTACTTC. Based on the CDR3 plus reference TRBV19 and TRBJ2-7, the full variable domain is DGGITQSPKYLFRKEGQNVTLSCEQNLNHDAMYWYRQDPGQGLRLIYYSQIVNDFQKGDIAEGYSVSREKKESFPLTVTSAQKNPTAFYLCASSVTSGTYEQYFGPGTRLTVT.

In its sample, this clone was seen a few times. The chain has TRBV4-1 and TRBJ1-2; no reliable D call. Germline-derived CDR1 and CDR2 are MGHRA and YSYEKL. V was clipped by 3 bases and J by 0 bases, with 11 bases between them. The CDR3 has 15 residues. The CDR3 region is CASSQRAVANYGYTF. In nucleotides, the CDR3 is TGCGCCAGCAGCCAGCGGGCCGTAGCTAACTATGGCTACACCTTC.

The chain employs TRBV10-2 and TRBJ2-7; no clear D. The CDR3 covers 13 residues. Trimming took 7 bases from V and 6 from J, leaving 16 bases between them. In germline, CDR1 is WSHSY, CDR2 SAAADI. DNA of the CDR3: TGCGCCAGCATGGAACGGCTCAAACCCGAGCAGTACTTC. It encodes CASMERLKPEQYF.